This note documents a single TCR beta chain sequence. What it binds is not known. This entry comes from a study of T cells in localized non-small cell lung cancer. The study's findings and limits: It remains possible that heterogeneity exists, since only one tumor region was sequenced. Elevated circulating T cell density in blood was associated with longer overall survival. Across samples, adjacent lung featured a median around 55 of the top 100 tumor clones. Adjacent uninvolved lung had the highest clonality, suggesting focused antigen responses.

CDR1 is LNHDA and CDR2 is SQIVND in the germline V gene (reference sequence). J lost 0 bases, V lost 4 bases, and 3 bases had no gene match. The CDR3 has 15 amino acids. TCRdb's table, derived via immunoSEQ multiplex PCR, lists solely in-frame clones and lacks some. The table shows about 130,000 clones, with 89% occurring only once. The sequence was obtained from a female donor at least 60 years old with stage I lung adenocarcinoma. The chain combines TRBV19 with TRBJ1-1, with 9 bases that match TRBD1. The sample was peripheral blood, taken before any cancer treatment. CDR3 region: CASSKQGAVNTEAFF. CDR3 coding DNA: TGTGCCAGTAGTAAACAGGGGGCGGTGAACACTGAAGCTTTCTTT.